This TCR beta chain was documented in a study of T cells in Graves' hyperthyroidism and ophthalmopathy (dated by TCRdb to about 2019). Turning to the overall study: Peripheral blood was collected at initial diagnosis, before any treatment. To identify distinguishing TCR V-J signatures, a discovery cohort of around 98 patients was used, comprising fewer than 45 with Graves' ophthalmopathy and 57 with stable Graves' hyperthyroidism. Prospective prediction of ophthalmopathy was tested in an independent validation cohort consisting of fewer than 20 hyperthyroidism patients and over 15 patients who later progressed to ophthalmopathy. The 85 to 100 discovery patients were divided at random into training and test sets in a 7:3 ratio. The study also compared thyroid tissue and blood T-cell repertoires from over 5 Graves' hyperthyroidism patients. After blood sampling, hyperthyroidism patients were treated with methimazole at a starting dose of 30 mg daily, and ophthalmopathy patients were treated with high-dose intravenous methylprednisolone. TCR Vbeta CDR3 sequencing of 130 to 150 peripheral blood samples (43 ophthalmopathy, about 75 hyperthyroidism and around 17 progressor patients) is reported in the paper. General study outcomes and caveats: Most expanded thyroid clonotypes (frequency above 0.001) were also detected in blood, a finding suggesting that blood repertoires may reflect thyroid immune responses. A 13 V-J signature model separated ophthalmopathy from stable hyperthyroidism, with nearly 90% sensitivity and around 84% specificity in cross-validation and 80%/75% in testing. In validation, progression to ophthalmopathy was predicted by the model with roughly 69% sensitivity and roughly 72% specificity, a median of approximately 6.5 months before onset. No statistical method was used to set the sample size in advance, and investigators knew the group allocation.

Ophthalmopathy patients had moderately to severely active disease, with a Clinical Activity Score of 3 or more, a NOSPECS grade of 4 or more, and a disease duration of less than 3 months. Exclusion was applied to patients with uncontrolled infections, other autoimmune diseases, pregnancy or lactation. Diagnoses were based on clinical symptoms, serum thyroxine and TRAb, thyroid ultrasound and orbital computed tomography. PBMCs were separated from roughly 9.6 ml of fresh peripheral blood using Ficoll-Paque density gradient centrifugation. Total RNA was extracted using Trizol reagent, and RNA quality was assessed on an Agilent 2100 Bioanalyzer. Amplification of TCR beta CDR3 regions was carried out from RNA transcripts. For the first round of RT-PCR on the TCR CDR3, the HTBI primer set was used together with the Qiagen OneStep RT-PCR kit. The libraries were constructed in a second round of multiplex PCR and then size-selected and purified. Libraries were sequenced paired-end with 100 bp reads on an Illumina HiSeq2000. Concerning the study's data processing: Raw data were processed with SOAPnuke, discarding reads with adapters, uncalled bases, mean Phred below 15, or no exact constant-primer or identifier match. High-quality paired reads were merged with COPE v1.2.5, and unique nucleotide sequences were defined as clonotypes. MiTCR v1.1 was used to align clonotypes to the IMGT TRBV, TRBD and TRBJ reference segments. The analysis included only V-J combinations with a frequency above 0.0001, which together covered more than 98% of the repertoires. The TCS score was defined as F50 (clonal expansion) divided by E x V (chaos), with BLOSUM62-based TCRdist calculated between CDR3 peptides within each V-J. Welch's t-statistics and random forest reduced fewer than 600 V-J features to about 13, which were used in a naive Bayes classifier (R e1071). Through fastp at Q25 and MiXCR, TCRdb rebuilt clones from the public reads, retaining in-frame beta chains. Rows are combined by CDR3 protein, so each entry shows the most common genes and DNA. The V and J calls reflect TCRdb's pipeline rather than the authors' work. A total of about 600,000 distinct CDR3 sequences appear in this sample, about a sixth of them only once. The ten top clones hold around 3.5% of the sample.

The junction carries 38 bases between V and J, which are trimmed by 4 bases and 2 bases respectively. Counted from cysteine to phenylalanine, this CDR3 has 24 amino acids. The only DNA kept is the CDR3, 72 bases in frame from the first base. The CDR1 and CDR2 encoded by the germline V gene are SGHTA and FQGNSA. On this clonotype: This clone's antigen is unknown. Base qualities are missing; no much larger clone stands one base away.

The rearranged segments are TRBV7-2 and TRBJ2-2; possibly the D gene is TRBD2, per 5 matching bases. The TCR was taken from a woman aged 40 to 49 with Graves' ophthalmopathy. Sequenced material: blood. The bases read TGTGCCAGCAGCTCCTCACGGCTTATTGGACTGGAGTTTAGGAGGTCGGATAACACCGGGGAGCTGTTTTTT. This codes for CASSSSRLIGLEFRRSDNTGELFF.